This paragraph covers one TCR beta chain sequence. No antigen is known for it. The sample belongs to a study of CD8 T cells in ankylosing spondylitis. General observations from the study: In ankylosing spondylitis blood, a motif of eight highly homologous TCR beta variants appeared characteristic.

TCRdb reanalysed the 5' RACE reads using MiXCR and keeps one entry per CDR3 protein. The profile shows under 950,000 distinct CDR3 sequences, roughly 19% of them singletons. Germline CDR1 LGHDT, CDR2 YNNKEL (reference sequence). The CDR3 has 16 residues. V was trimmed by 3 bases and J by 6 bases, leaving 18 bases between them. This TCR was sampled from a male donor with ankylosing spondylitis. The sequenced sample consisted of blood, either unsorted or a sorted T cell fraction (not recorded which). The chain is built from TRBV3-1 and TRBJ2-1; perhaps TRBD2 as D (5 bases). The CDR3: CASSHLSPDRGNEQFF. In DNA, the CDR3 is TGTGCCAGCAGCCACCTCTCCCCGGACCGGGGCAATGAGCAGTTCTTC.